These T cell receptor beta chains were read from a single sample in a study of T cells in Graves' hyperthyroidism and ophthalmopathy. TCRdb ran MiXCR on the multiplex PCR reads and lists one entry per CDR3 protein. The table lists roughly 700,000 distinct CDR3 sequences, less than 15% of them singletons. Input material: blood. These receptors originate from a woman younger than 30 with Graves' hyperthyroidism. Each CDR3 is given with its conserved first and last residue. D genes are given only for firm matches. Size values are once, few and many counts, or a class for expanded clones, and some rows have none.

d_gene: TRBD1; j_gene: TRBJ2-7; abundance: many; v_gene: TRBV11-2; CDR3aa: CASSPGQGDEQYF; CDR3nt: TGTGCCAGCAGCCCCGGACAGGGGGATGAGCAGTACTTC
d_gene: TRBD1; j_gene: TRBJ1-5; abundance: many; v_gene: TRBV28; CDR3aa: CASTPPGQFNSGNQPQHF; CDR3nt: TGTGCCAGCACTCCTCCGGGACAGTTTAATTCGGGCAATCAGCCCCAGCATTTT
d_gene: NA; j_gene: TRBJ2-2; abundance: many; v_gene: TRBV6-1; CDR3aa: CASSPLRLSDTGELFF; CDR3nt: TGTGCCAGCAGTCCCCTGCGGTTGAGCGACACCGGGGAGCTGTTTTTT
d_gene: TRBD2; j_gene: TRBJ2-5; abundance: many; v_gene: TRBV12-3/TRBV12-4; CDR3aa: CASSSPGLAGQTQYF; CDR3nt: TGTGCCAGCAGTTCCCCGGGACTAGCGGGCCAGACCCAGTACTTC
d_gene: NA; j_gene: TRBJ1-2; abundance: many; v_gene: TRBV3-1; CDR3aa: CASGDRDTYGYTF; CDR3nt: TGTGCCAGCGGAGACCGGGACACTTATGGCTACACCTTC
d_gene: NA; j_gene: TRBJ2-7; abundance: few; v_gene: TRBV4-1; CDR3aa: CASSHPYRGGGYEQYF; CDR3nt: TGCGCCAGCAGCCACCCGTACAGGGGGGGAGGCTACGAGCAGTACTTC
d_gene: NA; j_gene: TRBJ1-1; abundance: many; v_gene: TRBV20-1; CDR3aa: CSAGDLKGTEAFF; CDR3nt: TGCAGTGCTGGGGACCTAAAGGGTACTGAAGCTTTCTTT
d_gene: TRBD1; j_gene: TRBJ2-7; abundance: few; v_gene: TRBV29-1; CDR3aa: CSVTDRKTYEQYF; CDR3nt: TGCAGCGTGACGGACAGGAAAACCTACGAGCAGTACTTC
d_gene: TRBD1; j_gene: TRBJ1-6; abundance: many; v_gene: TRBV12-3/TRBV12-4; CDR3aa: CASSLRDRVANSPLHF; CDR3nt: TGTGCCAGCAGTTTAAGGGACAGGGTTGCGAATTCACCCCTCCACTTT
d_gene: TRBD2; j_gene: TRBJ2-7; abundance: NA; v_gene: TRBV9; CDR3aa: CASSEAGTSGTYEQYF; CDR3nt: TGTGCCAGCAGCGAGGCCGGGACTAGCGGGACCTACGAGCAGTACTTC
d_gene: TRBD2; j_gene: TRBJ2-1; abundance: many; v_gene: TRBV7-3; CDR3aa: CASSPVRAGDNEQFF; CDR3nt: TGTGCCAGCAGCCCGGTCCGGGCGGGGGACAATGAGCAGTTCTTC
d_gene: NA; j_gene: TRBJ2-5; abundance: few; v_gene: TRBV18; CDR3aa: CASSPHHESHRETQYF; CDR3nt: TGTGCCAGCTCACCCCATCATGAATCCCACCGGGAGACCCAGTACTTC
d_gene: TRBD1; j_gene: TRBJ2-7; abundance: NA; v_gene: TRBV10-1; CDR3aa: CAISTGEEYEQYF; CDR3nt: TGCGCCATCTCGACAGGGGAAGAATACGAGCAGTACTTC
d_gene: NA; j_gene: TRBJ1-5; abundance: many; v_gene: TRBV28; CDR3aa: CASSLGGVRVNQPQHF; CDR3nt: TGTGCCAGCAGTTTAGGAGGGGTGAGGGTCAATCAGCCCCAGCATTTT
d_gene: NA; j_gene: TRBJ2-7; abundance: few; v_gene: TRBV7-6; CDR3aa: CASSQNELYEQYF; CDR3nt: TGTGCCAGCAGCCAAAATGAACTCTACGAGCAGTACTTC